The next 26 T cell receptor beta chains were all read from a single sample in a study of molecular identifiers for immune sequencing clone quantification (dated by TCRdb to 2017 to 2018). Library preparation was by PCR. The sample was run on a NextSeq 500. In-frame beta chains were kept once TCRdb had trimmed the public reads at Q25 with fastp and called clones with MiXCR. A single entry per CDR3 protein holds the most common genes and DNA from its merged rows. This sample is represented by 40,000 to 65,000 distinct CDR3 sequences; about a third of them were singletons. The ten biggest clones cover 3.8% of the sample. The specimen was naive CD8+ T cells from blood, with Jurkat cell RNA spiked in. The cell subset or site label here, explained by the study, means: FACS-sorted CD8+CD4-CCR7+CD45RA+ naive T cells. These receptors all come from a human donor in good health. Some libraries in this study had Jurkat cell RNA spiked in.

In this sample, this clonotype turned up a few times. CDR3 protein: CASSLARGYGTGELFF. CDR3 DNA sequence: TGCGCCAGCAGCTTGGCTAGGGGCTACGGCACCGGGGAGCTGTTTTTT. V gene TRBV5-1 combines with J gene TRBJ2-2; weak D call: TRBD1 (5 bases). The CDR3 has 16 residues. V lost 0 bases and J lost 4, with 13 bases in between. CDR1 and CDR2 (germline): SGHRS, YFSETQ.

The chain carries TRBV15 and TRBJ2-7; 8 nucleotides agree with TRBD2. Germline-derived CDR1 and CDR2 are LNHNV and YYDKDF (reference sequence). The CDR3 has 14 amino acids. V gave up 5 bases and J gave up 4 bases; unmatched junction bases: 7. CDR3 sequence: CATSYSGNMYEQYF. Written as DNA, the CDR3 is TGTGCCACCAGCTATAGCGGGAACATGTACGAGCAGTACTTC.

To note about this clonotype: A read error may produce the germline difference seen at one junction end. V is TRBV27 and J is TRBJ1-5; D is perhaps TRBD1 (5 bases). The length of the CDR3 is 15 residues. Germline V CDR1 and CDR2: MNHEY, SMNVEV (reference sequence). The CDR3 spells CASSLWGVANQPLHF. DNA for the CDR3: TGTGCCAGCAGTTTATGGGGGGTTGCCAATCAGCCCCTGCATTTT.

A word on this clonotype: At one end, the junction sequence differs from germline, possibly due to a read error. V usage is TRBV11-2 and J usage is TRBJ2-3; 7 nucleotides line up with TRBD1. Germline V CDR1 and CDR2: SGHAT, FQNNGV. The CDR3 is made up of 19 amino acids. CDR3 in DNA: TGTGCCAGCAGCACATGGGACAGCCGTGCTAGCCATTCGCCAGATACGCGGTATTTT. It encodes CASSTWDSRASHSPDTRYF.

This clonotype was detected many times. This sequence joins TRBV4-3 and TRBJ2-3, with 10 bases identical to TRBD1. CDR1 and CDR2 (germline): LGHNA, YSLEER. The V gene end was trimmed by 1 base and the J gene end by 6 bases; junction bases not matched to a gene: 16. The CDR3 has 19 residues. The CDR3 DNA reads as TGCGCCAGCAGCCAAGGACAGGGGGCGTATTTCCTCACGGGGGATACGCAGTATTTT. It codes for CASSQGQGAYFLTGDTQYF.

This clonotype is categorized as medium-sized. The V call is TRBV28, the J call TRBJ1-5; no clear D. Germline lookup yields CDR1 MDHEN and CDR2 SYDVKM. There are 13 residues in the CDR3. V was pared by 2 bases and J by 6 bases, with 8 bases between. Here the CDR3 DNA reads TGTGCCAGCAGTTTAATCGGGAGTCAGCCCCAGCATTTT. This sequence encodes CASSLIGSQPQHF.

This clonotype has just a few counts. This may stem from a read error, because a much larger clone lies one nucleotide away. The chain recombines TRBV5-3 with TRBJ1-5; no firm D call. TRBV5-3 is designated an ORF whose function remains uncertain. This CDR3 spans 14 amino acids. The CDR3 loop reads CASSLGSVIQPQHF. Here the CDR3 DNA reads TGTGCCAGCAGCTTGGGGTCAGTGATTCAGCCCCAGCATTTT.

The CDR3 DNA follows: TGTGCCACCAGTGATTTAACTAGCTCGGGGTCAGATACGCAGTATTTT. It yields the protein CATSDLTSSGSDTQYF. The rearrangement links TRBV24-1 to TRBJ2-3; tentatively, D is TRBD2 (6 bases). CDR1 and CDR2 from the germline V gene are KGHDR and SFDVKD. Deletions cut 1 base from V and 4 bases from J, with 14 bases between. CDR3 length: 16 residues.

As for this clonotype: The conserved phenylalanine or tryptophan normally closing the CDR3 is absent here, so this likely arose from a read error. V and J are TRBV29-1 and TRBJ1-5; unclear D gene. Germline V CDR1 and CDR2: SQVTM, ANQGSEA. The CDR3 contains 12 residues. The V end was cut by 4 bases, the J end by 6 bases, with 10 bases between. The CDR3 here is CSVVVPGQPQHL. CDR3 in DNA: TGCAGCGTTGTTGTCCCCGGTCAGCCCCAGCATCTT.

This clonotype was counted only a few times. This sequence joins TRBV7-9 and TRBJ1-1, with D possibly matching TRBD1 (5 bases). This CDR3 contains 15 residues. Trimming took 1 base from V and 4 from J, leaving 13 bases between them. CDR1 and CDR2 from the germline V gene are SEHNR and FQNEAQ (reference sequence). The CDR3 is CASSLEVGVFTEAFF. The CDR3 DNA is TGTGCCAGCAGCTTAGAAGTAGGGGTATTCACTGAAGCTTTCTTT.

CDR3 nucleotide sequence: TGTGCCAGCAGCCCCCGTCAGCCCCGCGAGCAGTACTTC. It is translated as CASSPRQPREQYF. The genes are TRBV11-2 and TRBJ2-7, with D unresolved. The germline V and J ends were trimmed by 5 bases and 6 bases, with 14 bases remaining between them. The CDR3 spans 13 residues. Germline V gives CDR1 SGHAT, CDR2 FQNNGV.

The rearrangement links TRBV13 to TRBJ2-6; D is unclear. Trimming left V 3 bases short and J 2 bases short, with 17 bases between. Looked up from germline, CDR1 is PRHDT and CDR2 is FYEKMQ (reference sequence). This CDR3 spans 18 amino acids. The CDR3 spells CASSFSFGRGTGANVLTF. As DNA, the CDR3 is TGTGCCAGCAGCTTTTCATTTGGGCGCGGAACTGGGGCCAACGTCCTGACTTTC.

This clonotype occurred many times. The chain combines TRBV5-1 with TRBJ2-5; 7 nucleotides align to TRBD1. The V and J ends lost 9 bases and 5 bases, in that order; junction bases with no gene match: 10. Germline V gives CDR1 SGHRS, CDR2 YFSETQ. The CDR3 spans 13 residues. CDR3 nucleotides: TGCGCCACCGGGACAGAGATTAGGGAGACCCAGTACTTC. Translating it yields CATGTEIRETQYF.

This clonotype has at least ten counts. The V gene is TRBV5-1, the J gene TRBJ2-7, with 8 nucleotides matching TRBD1. V was pared by 4 bases and J by 1 base, with 4 bases of the junction left unmatched. CDR1 and CDR2 from the germline V gene are SGHRS and YFSETQ. The CDR3 runs to 14 residues. In DNA form, the CDR3 reads TGCGCCAGCAGCCCGTGGACAGGGTCCTACGAGCAGTACTTC. It yields the protein CASSPWTGSYEQYF.

In this sample, this clonotype turned up a few times. This chain connects TRBV19 to TRBJ2-2; D gene unclear. The germline gives CDR1 LNHDA, CDR2 SQIVND (reference sequence). This CDR3 comprises 10 residues. V lost 5 bases and J 6 bases, leaving 1 base between the germline ends. DNA for the CDR3: TGTGCCAGTAGTGCCGGGGAGCTGTTTTTT. Its translation is CASSAGELFF.

V is TRBV5-6 and J is TRBJ1-1; D is uncertain. This CDR3 spans 12 amino acids. The V gene lost 0 bases and the J gene lost 8 bases, with 8 bases spanning the gap. Germline CDR1 and CDR2: SGHDT and YYEEEE. CDR3 sequence reads: CASSLAVGEAFF. The CDR3 DNA follows: TGTGCCAGCAGCTTGGCTGTGGGGGAAGCTTTCTTT.

This clonotype was recorded at least ten times. The J gene is TRBJ1-4, the V gene TRBV6-5, with D perhaps TRBD1 (6 bases). Trimming stripped 1 base from V and 6 bases from J, with 9 bases between. The CDR3 is made up of 14 amino acids. Germline V gives CDR1 MNHEY, CDR2 SVGAGI. CDR3 in DNA: TGTGCCAGCAGTTACTGGCGGACAGATGAAAAACTGTTTTTT. Protein product: CASSYWRTDEKLFF.

This clonotype was picked up a small number of times. This chain uses TRBV6-5 with TRBJ2-3, with 11 bases matching TRBD2. Germline V gene lookup returns CDR1 MNHEY and CDR2 SVGAGI. Unmatched junction bases numbered 12, after V lost 6 bases and J lost 1 base. This CDR3 is built from 18 residues. CDR3 in amino acids: CASSPLAGVPPGTDTQYF. CDR3 nucleotide sequence: TGTGCCAGCAGCCCACTAGCGGGAGTTCCTCCCGGCACAGATACGCAGTATTTT.

The chain links TRBV4-3 to TRBJ2-1; 10 bases agree with TRBD2. The CDR3 is 15 amino acids. V gave up 3 bases and J gave up 3 bases; unmatched junction bases: 2. Germline V gene lookup returns CDR1 LGHNA and CDR2 YSLEER. The chain's CDR3 is CASSQGLAHYNEQFF. The CDR3 DNA follows: TGCGCCAGCAGCCAGGGACTAGCGCACTACAATGAGCAGTTCTTC.

This chain connects TRBV12-3 or TRBV12-4 to TRBJ2-2; 7 bases fit TRBD1. The junction had 6 bases not matched to a gene; V was cut back by 5 bases and J by 6 bases. This CDR3 contains 14 residues. The CDR3 coding sequence is TGTGCCAGCAGTCTGGGACAGTATGCCGGGGAGCTGTTTTTT. It yields the protein CASSLGQYAGELFF.

The chain combines TRBV7-9 with TRBJ1-1; TRBD1 might be the D (6 bases). Germline V gene data show CDR1 as SEHNR and CDR2 as FQNEAQ (reference sequence). This CDR3 comprises 15 residues. The V end lost 5 bases, the J end lost 5 bases, and 18 bases lay between the germline ends. This CDR3 reads CASSETLGAGTEAFF. In DNA, the CDR3 is TGTGCCAGCAGCGAAACACTGGGGGCAGGGACTGAAGCTTTCTTT.

In regard to this clonotype: One end of the junction varies from germline; a read error may be responsible. V and J are TRBV19 and TRBJ2-7; TRBD2 agrees at 8 bases. The CDR3 spans 16 residues. CDR1 is LNHDA, CDR2 SQIVND, per germline (reference sequence). CDR3 sequence: CTSSIGGLAETYEQYF. The CDR3 coding sequence is TGTACCAGTAGTATAGGCGGACTAGCAGAAACCTACGAGCAGTACTTC. Variable domain in full (rest from reference TRBV19 and TRBJ2-7): DGGITQSPKYLFRKEGQNVTLSCEQNLNHDAMYWYRQDPGQGLRLIYYSQIVNDFQKGDIAEGYSVSREKKESFPLTVTSAQKNPTAFYLCTSSIGGLAETYEQYFGPGTRLTVT.

V and J are TRBV27 and TRBJ2-7, with TRBD1 identical over 9 bases. Germline loops: CDR1 MNHEY, CDR2 SMNVEV (reference sequence). The CDR3 is made up of 12 amino acids. Trimming took 6 bases from V and 6 from J; bases not matched to a gene: 3. In nucleotides, the CDR3 is TGTGCCAGCAGGGGGACAGGGTTCGAGCAGTACTTC. It yields the protein CASRGTGFEQYF.

The chain employs TRBV28 and TRBJ2-7; D ambiguous. Germline CDR1 reads MDHEN; CDR2 reads SYDVKM. V lost 6 bases to trimming and J lost 3 bases, with 15 bases between them. The CDR3 length is 14 residues. Here the CDR3 reads CASSPLAVGYEQYF. The CDR3 DNA sequence: TGTGCCAGCAGCCCTCTCGCGGTCGGCTACGAGCAGTACTTC.

Notes on this clonotype: A read error is possible here, since a much larger clone lies one base away. The CDR3 protein is CASSSLAGECEQYF. The CDR3 DNA is TGTGCCAGCAGCTCACTAGCGGGGGAGTGCGAGCAGTACTTC. The J gene is TRBJ2-7, the V gene TRBV7-9, with 11 bases lining up with TRBD2. The CDR3 has 14 residues. V lost 4 bases, J lost 6 bases, and 5 bases stayed unmatched. Germline V gene lookup returns CDR1 SEHNR and CDR2 FQNEAQ (reference sequence).

Regarding this clonotype: One end of the junction is discordant with germline, which a read error may explain. The V call is TRBV14, the J call TRBJ2-5, with D unresolved. Germline CDR1 SGHDN, CDR2 FVKESK. There are 13 residues in the CDR3. This chain's CDR3 is CASGRWEGETRYF. DNA of the CDR3: TGTGCCAGCGGCCGTTGGGAAGGCGAGACCCGGTACTTC.